The 20 T cell receptor beta chains below were found in one sample sequenced in a study of CD8 T cells in ankylosing spondylitis. General study results and limits: Apparently characteristic of ankylosing spondylitis blood was a TCR beta motif (fewer than ten highly homologous variants).

In TCRdb, the 5' RACE reads were re-called with MiXCR into one record per CDR3 protein. The sample includes some 840,000 distinct CDR3 sequences, 10% to 15% of them seen just once. The antigens of these receptors remain unknown. The material sequenced was blood, either unsorted or a sorted T cell fraction (not recorded which). Source of these receptors: a male donor with ankylosing spondylitis.

The chain recombines TRBV10-3 with TRBJ2-5; D is tentatively TRBD1 or TRBD2 (7 bases each). Germline CDR1 ENHRY, CDR2 SYGVKD. V lost 10 bases, J lost 5 bases, and 17 bases lay in between. This CDR3 comprises 13 residues. DNA of the CDR3: TGTGCCAGCGGGGAGGGGGCGGTTGAGACCCAGTACTTC. Translated: CASGEGAVETQYF.

This clonotype turned up a few times. The rearrangement joins TRBV20-1 to TRBJ1-3, with TRBD1 matching 9 bases. V shed 5 bases and J 4 bases; nucleotides not matched to a gene: 12. From germline, CDR1 is DFQATT and CDR2 SNEGSKA (reference sequence). The CDR3 length is 16 residues. The chain's CDR3 is CSAYVVQGAQGNTIYF. The DNA for the CDR3 is TGCAGTGCTTATGTGGTACAGGGGGCGCAGGGAAACACCATATATTTT.

The chain couples TRBV15 to TRBJ2-7, with D possibly TRBD1 on 6 matching bases. The CDR3 has 17 amino acids. The ends were cut back, 3 bases at V and 0 bases at J, with 18 bases in the middle. Per the germline V gene, CDR1 is LNHNV and CDR2 is YYDKDF (reference sequence). The CDR3 here is CATSRSRDIRYSYEQYF. CDR3 in DNA: TGTGCCACCAGCAGGTCCCGGGACATCCGATACTCCTACGAGCAGTACTTC.

Only a few counts were recorded for this clonotype. The chain links TRBV5-1 to TRBJ2-7; TRBD2 matches 8 bases. Germline V gene data show CDR1 as SGHRS and CDR2 as YFSETQ. The junction had 4 bases not matched to a gene; V was cut back by 5 bases and J by 3 bases. The CDR3 runs to 13 residues. The CDR3 DNA sequence: TGCGCCAGCAGGTCCGGGACTAGCTACGAGCAGTACTTC. Its translation is CASRSGTSYEQYF. Full variable domain (outside the CDR3, taken from reference TRBV5-1 and TRBJ2-7): KAGVTQTPRYLIKTRGQQVTLSCSPISGHRSVSWYQQTPGQGLQFLFEYFSETQRNKGNFPGRFSGRQFSNSRSEMNVSTLELGDSALYLCASRSGTSYEQYFGPGTRLTVT.

This clonotype was seen repeatedly, ten times or more. The chain is built from TRBV29-1 and TRBJ2-5; 8 bases fit TRBD1. V dropped 7 bases and J dropped 3; count of bases not matched to a gene: 4. The germline gives CDR1 SQVTM, CDR2 ANQGSEA. The CDR3 totals 12 residues. CDR3 DNA sequence: TGCAGCGCCCTGACAGGGGAAGAGACCCAGTACTTC. Its protein product is CSALTGEETQYF.

The chain is built from TRBV20-1 and TRBJ1-2; TRBD1 is a possible D gene (6 bases). The germline CDR1 and CDR2 sequences are DFQATT and SNEGSKA (reference sequence). The length of the CDR3 is 14 residues. The ends were cut back, 5 bases at V and 7 bases at J, with 20 bases in the middle. The CDR3 is CSAGPSQGSSGYTF. The CDR3 region has the DNA TGCAGTGCTGGTCCTTCACAGGGTTCGAGTGGCTACACCTTC.

The chain combines TRBV7-9 with TRBJ1-1; D is ambiguous. Germline lookup yields CDR1 SEHNR and CDR2 FQNEAQ (reference sequence). V was shortened by 5 bases and J by 3 bases, with 13 bases between the two germline ends. The CDR3 consists of 14 residues. The CDR3 loop is CASSLGWADTEAFF. CDR3 coding DNA: TGTGCCAGCAGCCTAGGATGGGCGGACACTGAAGCTTTCTTT.

V and J are TRBV11-1 and TRBJ2-3, with 8 bases that match TRBD2. There are 18 residues in the CDR3. Trimming cost V 4 bases and J 2 bases; bases outside gene matches: 14. Germline V gene data show CDR1 as SGHAT and CDR2 as FQDESV (reference sequence). Here the CDR3 reads CASSSRGEAGGLTDTQYF. DNA of the CDR3: TGTGCCAGCAGCTCGCGGGGTGAGGCGGGGGGCCTCACAGATACGCAGTATTTT.

The chain recombines TRBV2 with TRBJ1-1, with TRBD1 matching 9 bases. CDR1 is SNHLY, CDR2 FYNNEI, per germline. The trim removed 9 bases at V and 1 base at J, leaving 3 bases unmatched. The CDR3 runs to 13 residues. The DNA of the CDR3 is TGTGCCAGATCGGGACAGGGGAACACTGAAGCTTTCTTT. It codes for CARSGQGNTEAFF. Full variable domain (remainder filled in from reference TRBV2 and TRBJ1-1): EPEVTQTPSHQVTQMGQEVILRCVPISNHLYFYWYRQILGQKVEFLVSFYNNEISEKSEIFDDQFSVERPDGSNFTLKIRSTKLEDSAMYFCARSGQGNTEAFFGQGTRLTVV.

V gene TRBV7-2 combines with J gene TRBJ2-7; D unresolved. Germline CDR1 and CDR2: SGHTA and FQGNSA. The CDR3 is made up of 14 amino acids. Trimming stripped 1 base from V and 0 bases from J, with 7 bases between. The CDR3 protein is CASSLELDSYEQYF. The CDR3 coding sequence is TGTGCCAGCAGCTTAGAGTTAGACTCCTACGAGCAGTACTTC.

J is TRBJ1-4 and V is TRBV6-4, with TRBD1 matching over 7 bases. CDR1 is MRHNA and CDR2 is SNTAGT in the germline V gene. V shed 8 bases and J 8 bases; nucleotides not matched to a gene: 8. This CDR3 comprises 13 residues. DNA of the CDR3: TGTGCCAGCTCCGGACAGGCGGGCGAAAAACTGTTTTTT. The encoded protein is CASSGQAGEKLFF.

In this sample, this clonotype turned up a few times. The chain recombines TRBV7-2 with TRBJ2-5; D possibly corresponds to TRBD1 (6 bases). The germline gives CDR1 SGHTA, CDR2 FQGNSA. V was pared by 4 bases and J by 1 base, with 10 bases between. The CDR3 extends over 14 amino acids. CDR3 nucleotide sequence: TGTGCCAGCAGCTCGGACAGCCTCCAAGAGACCCAGTACTTC. Residues: CASSSDSLQETQYF.

This sequence joins TRBV7-8 and TRBJ2-7; D may be TRBD1 or TRBD2 (6 bases each). V lost 5 bases and J lost 2, with 22 bases in between. This CDR3 has 17 amino acids. Germline CDR1 SGHVS, CDR2 FQNEAQ. CDR3 amino acids: CASSQGGPSWLAYEQYF. The CDR3 nucleotides are TGTGCCAGCAGCCAAGGGGGGCCGAGCTGGTTGGCCTACGAGCAGTACTTC.

The chain joins TRBV21-1 to TRBJ2-3; the D segment call TRBD2 is taken from the table without a DNA check. TRBV21-1 constitutes a pseudogene. The length of the CDR3 is 17 residues. The CDR3 loop reads CASSPPPLASSTDTQYF. In DNA, the CDR3 is TGTGCCAGCAGCCCCCCCCCTCTAGCGTCGAGCACAGATACGCAGTATTTT.

This rearrangement joins TRBV7-6 to TRBJ1-2, with D possibly matching TRBD1 (5 bases). The CDR3 has 14 residues. CDR1 and CDR2 (germline): SGHVS, FNYEAQ. The germline V and J ends were trimmed by 5 bases and 2 bases, with 12 bases remaining between them. This chain's CDR3 is CASSAQGGNYGYTF. The CDR3 DNA follows: TGTGCCAGCAGCGCCCAGGGAGGGAACTATGGCTACACCTTC. Looking up the rest from reference TRBV7-6 and TRBJ1-2 gives the full variable domain: GAGVSQSPRYKVTKRGQDVALRCDPISGHVSLYWYRQALGQGPEFLTYFNYEAQQDKSGLPNDRFSAERPEGSISTLTIQRTEQRDSAMYRCASSAQGGNYGYTFGSGTRLTVV.

This clonotype has a handful of counts. The chain links TRBV6-5 to TRBJ2-7; D is ambiguous. The CDR3 length is 13 residues. V was cut by 4 bases and J by 2 bases, with 9 bases left in between. Germline V gives CDR1 MNHEY, CDR2 SVGAGI. The CDR3 DNA sequence: TGTGCCAGCAGTTCCCCCCGGGCCTACGAGCAGTACTTC. Translating it yields CASSSPRAYEQYF.

The chain recombines TRBV12-3 or TRBV12-4 with TRBJ1-2; the D gene is possibly TRBD1 (5 bases). V was pared by 3 bases and J by 8 bases, with 10 bases between. CDR3 size: 12 residues. DNA of the CDR3: TGTGCCAGCAGTTTCGGGGACGGGGGCTACACCTTC. Translating gives CASSFGDGGYTF.

This clonotype showed up many times. The V call is TRBV29-1, the J call TRBJ2-3, with D perhaps TRBD2 (5 bases). Trimming left V 3 bases short and J 5 bases short, with 9 bases between. This CDR3 is built from 12 residues. Germline-derived CDR1 and CDR2 are SQVTM and ANQGSEA. The CDR3 reads CSVDTREDTQYF. The CDR3 DNA follows: TGCAGCGTTGATACCCGGGAAGATACGCAGTATTTT.

There are a few counts of this clonotype. V and J are TRBV5-1 and TRBJ2-2; 9 nucleotides line up with TRBD1. The germline gives CDR1 SGHRS, CDR2 YFSETQ. This CDR3 comprises 17 residues. The trim removed 3 bases at V and 5 bases at J, leaving 11 bases unmatched. CDR3 DNA: TGCGCCAGCAGCTACCCGGGACAGGGAGGCACAACCGGGGAGCTGTTTTTT. Amino acids: CASSYPGQGGTTGELFF. Drawing the rest from reference TRBV5-1 and TRBJ2-2, the complete variable domain is KAGVTQTPRYLIKTRGQQVTLSCSPISGHRSVSWYQQTPGQGLQFLFEYFSETQRNKGNFPGRFSGRQFSNSRSEMNVSTLELGDSALYLCASSYPGQGGTTGELFFGEGSRLTVL.

This clonotype was counted many times. The rearrangement links TRBV7-3 to TRBJ1-6; 9 nucleotides line up with TRBD1. After removal of 4 bases from V and 8 bases from J, the junction contained 0 bases not matched to a gene. This CDR3 comprises 13 residues. Germline V gene lookup returns CDR1 SGHTA and CDR2 FQGTGA. CDR3 DNA: TGTGCCAGCAGCTGGGACAGGGATTCACCCCTCCACTTT. Translation: CASSWDRDSPLHF.